The next 28 T cell receptor beta chains were all read from a single sample in a study of T-cell memory formation after mild COVID-19 (dated by TCRdb to 2020 to 2022). Libraries were built with 5' RACE. Sequenced on an Illumina NovaSeq 6000. The raw public data were reprocessed by TCRdb itself: fastp quality trimming at Q25, MiXCR clonotype calling, in-frame beta chains only. Entries that share a CDR3 protein sequence are merged under the most common genes and DNA. The sample table holds approximately 290,000 distinct CDR3 sequences, of which about a sixth were seen once. The ten top clones hold roughly 22% of the sample. Sequenced: PBMCs or a T cell subset sorted from them (not recorded which). The receptors were sampled from a man younger than 35 who had mild COVID-19 (a few samples of this study predate the infection). The sample titles of this study are shuffled in the database, so cell type and time point are left out; the donor was told from shared clones.

The chain uses TRBV4-2 and TRBJ1-5; possibly TRBD1 for D (6 bases). V shed 6 bases and J shed 3 bases, with 12 bases lying between them. The CDR3 loop spans 14 amino acids. Germline values: CDR1 LGHNA, CDR2 YNFKEQ. For the CDR3, the DNA is TGTGCCAGCAGTCGCGGACAGATCAATCAGCCCCAGCATTTT. Protein product: CASSRGQINQPQHF.

This clonotype has only a few counts. The chain recombines TRBV5-1 with TRBJ2-3, with 11 bases aligning to TRBD2. This CDR3 has 16 residues. The J segment lost 2 bases and the V segment lost 4 bases, leaving 6 bases of the junction unmatched. The germline CDR1 and CDR2 sequences are SGHRS and YFSETQ. The CDR3 region is CASSPGTSGPTDTQYF. The CDR3 DNA follows: TGCGCCAGCAGCCCGGGGACTAGCGGCCCCACAGATACGCAGTATTTT. Variable domain in full (rest from reference TRBV5-1 and TRBJ2-3): KAGVTQTPRYLIKTRGQQVTLSCSPISGHRSVSWYQQTPGQGLQFLFEYFSETQRNKGNFPGRFSGRQFSNSRSEMNVSTLELGDSALYLCASSPGTSGPTDTQYFGPGTRLTVL.

The chain has TRBV5-1 and TRBJ2-2; TRBD2 aligns across 14 bases. V gave up 5 bases and J gave up 4 bases; unmatched junction bases: 7. The germline V gene has CDR1 SGHRS and CDR2 YFSETQ. CDR3 length: 17 residues. CDR3 in amino acids: CASRPGLAGALTGELFF. DNA for the CDR3: TGCGCCAGCAGGCCGGGACTAGCGGGGGCTCTCACCGGGGAGCTGTTTTTT.

This sequence joins TRBV21-1 and TRBJ1-1. TRBV21-1 is designated a pseudogene. The CDR3 consists of 16 residues. The CDR3 DNA reads as TGTGCCAGCAGCAAATTGGCAGGTCCGCGGAACACTGAAGCTTTCTTT. This codes for CASSKLAGPRNTEAFF.

The J gene is TRBJ2-7, the V gene TRBV3-2; TRBD1, the D gene given by the table, was not confirmed from the DNA. TRBV3-2 is flagged as a pseudogene. The CDR3 spans 15 residues. CDR3 bases: TGTGCCAGCAGCCAAGCCGGGACGCCGTATCGGCAACAGTACGTC. Encoded protein: CASSQAGTPYRQQYV.

The chain couples TRBV7-6 to TRBJ2-1, with TRBD1 matching over 12 bases. Germline V gives CDR1 SGHVS, CDR2 FNYEAQ. There are 14 residues in the CDR3. The V segment lost 11 bases and the J segment 8 bases; nucleotides outside the gene matches: 10. For the CDR3, the DNA is TGTGCCTCCAAGGGCGGGACAGGGGGCCATGAGCAGTTCTTC. Translating it yields CASKGGTGGHEQFF.

The chain couples TRBV24-1 to TRBJ1-4; no clear D gene. CDR1 is KGHDR and CDR2 is SFDVKD in the germline V gene. V was shortened by 4 bases and J by 2 bases, with 19 bases between the two germline ends. This CDR3 has 18 amino acids. CDR3 nucleotide sequence: TGTGCCACCAGTGAAAGGACCCACAGCAGATATACTAATGAAAAACTGTTTTTT. Its protein is CATSERTHSRYTNEKLFF.

V and J are TRBV6-6 and TRBJ2-2; TRBD1 or TRBD2 may be the D gene (6 bases each). CDR1 and CDR2 from the germline V gene are MNHNY and SVGAGI (reference sequence). The V gene lost 0 bases and the J gene lost 7 bases, with 15 bases spanning the gap. The CDR3 extends over 16 amino acids. The CDR3 loop reads CASSYSPRGLGGELFF. Here the CDR3 DNA reads TGTGCCAGCAGTTACTCGCCCCGGGGGCTGGGCGGGGAGCTGTTTTTT.

This clonotype has more than one count but fewer than ten. V usage is TRBV28 and J usage is TRBJ1-5; 8 bases match TRBD1. Germline assignment: CDR1 MDHEN and CDR2 SYDVKM. After removal of 1 base from V and 1 base from J, the junction contained 15 bases not matched to a gene. CDR3 size: 20 residues. The CDR3 sequence is CASSLYGVVGQGESNQPQHF. CDR3 DNA sequence: TGTGCCAGCAGTTTATATGGAGTCGTCGGACAGGGCGAAAGCAATCAGCCCCAGCATTTT.

This clonotype showed up just a few times. At one end, the junction sequence differs from germline, possibly due to a read error. DNA for the CDR3: TGTGCCAGCAGTTATTGGTCAGGGAACCCTGAAGCTTTCTTT. Amino acid sequence: CASSYWSGNPEAFF. This rearrangement joins TRBV6-6 to TRBJ1-1; D is perhaps TRBD1 (5 bases). The CDR3 contains 14 residues. Germline values: CDR1 MNHNY, CDR2 SVGAGI (reference sequence).

In its sample, this clonotype was seen many times. This chain connects TRBV5-6 to TRBJ2-7, with 7 bases matching TRBD1. V lost 3 bases to trimming and J lost 5 bases; unmatched junction nucleotides: 5. The CDR3 spans 13 residues. Germline values: CDR1 SGHDT, CDR2 YYEEEE. The CDR3 is CASSYRGVDEQYF. CDR3 sequence (DNA): TGTGCCAGCAGCTACAGGGGCGTGGACGAGCAGTACTTC.

J is TRBJ2-1 and V is TRBV4-2; the match to TRBD2 covers 7 bases. CDR3 length: 15 amino acids. J gave up 9 bases and V 0 bases, and 8 bases lay outside the gene matches. The V gene's germline CDR1 is LGHNA and CDR2 YNFKEQ. As DNA, the CDR3 is TGTGCCAGCAGCCAAGAGGGAGCGGGGTTGAGTGAGCAGTTCTTC. Translating gives CASSQEGAGLSEQFF.

This clonotype was observed a few times. The chain recombines TRBV12-3 or TRBV12-4 with TRBJ2-7; maybe TRBD2 (5 bases). The V end was cut by 3 bases, the J end by 0 bases, with 9 bases between. The CDR3 loop spans 14 amino acids. CDR3 loop: CASSFEGSSYEQYF. CDR3 nucleotide sequence: TGTGCCAGCAGTTTCGAGGGTTCCTCCTACGAGCAGTACTTC.

This clonotype was observed a handful of times. The chain carries TRBV5-5 and TRBJ1-2; D remains ambiguous. The CDR3 totals 16 residues. In germline, CDR1 is SGHKS, CDR2 YYEKEE (reference sequence). V lost 4 bases to trimming and J lost 4 bases, with 20 bases between them. CDR3 region: CASSPAPTIWTYGYTF. In DNA, the CDR3 is TGTGCCAGCAGCCCCGCCCCAACAATATGGACCTATGGCTACACCTTC.

The rearrangement joins TRBV7-9 to TRBJ2-3; 9 nucleotides align to TRBD1. Trimming removed 4 bases from V and 3 bases from J; junction bases left unmatched: 11. The germline V gene encodes CDR1 SEHNR and CDR2 FQNEAQ (reference sequence). The CDR3 sequence is 17 residues long. CDR3 bases: TGTGCCAGCAGCTCTTCGGCCGGGACAGGGATAACAGATACGCAGTATTTT. As protein: CASSSSAGTGITDTQYF.

The genes are TRBV9 and TRBJ2-1; 11 bases agree with TRBD2. Unmatched junction bases numbered 5, after V lost 3 bases and J lost 0 bases. This CDR3 has 17 residues. Germline V gives CDR1 SGDLS, CDR2 YYNGEE. The CDR3 sequence: CASSATSGGSSYNEQFF. As DNA, the CDR3 is TGTGCCAGCAGCGCTACTAGCGGGGGTAGCTCCTACAATGAGCAGTTCTTC.

The genes are TRBV15 and TRBJ2-5; D is unresolved. Trimming took 0 bases from V and 1 from J, leaving 9 bases between them. Germline CDR1 LNHNV, CDR2 YYDKDF (reference sequence). The CDR3 spans 15 residues. The CDR3 spells CATSRDGRVQETQYF. Here the CDR3 DNA reads TGTGCCACCAGCAGAGATGGCCGGGTCCAAGAGACCCAGTACTTC.

The rearrangement links TRBV28 to TRBJ1-5; tentative D call: TRBD1 (5 bases). Germline V lookup: CDR1 MDHEN, CDR2 SYDVKM. This CDR3 spans 13 amino acids. The V end was cut by 6 bases, the J end by 9 bases, with 15 bases between. CDR3 in amino acids: CASSPGGSRPQHF. The CDR3 coding sequence is TGTGCCAGCAGCCCGGGGGGGAGCAGGCCCCAGCATTTT.

The chain links TRBV7-9 to TRBJ2-2, with D perhaps given as TRBD1 or TRBD2 (5 bases each). CDR1 and CDR2 from the germline V gene are SEHNR and FQNEAQ (reference sequence). V was clipped by 5 bases and J by 6 bases, with 13 bases between them. This CDR3 is 14 amino acids long. In DNA form, the CDR3 reads TGTGCCAGCAGCCCTAGGGACCTCGCCGGGGAGCTGTTTTTT. Its translation: CASSPRDLAGELFF.

There are a few counts of this clonotype. The CDR3 DNA is TGTGCCAGCAGCCAATCGGGACTAGCTCTTTGGTCGCAGTATTTT. Amino acid sequence: CASSQSGLALWSQYF. The chain combines TRBV14 with TRBJ2-3; 9 nucleotides line up with TRBD2. Germline V gene sequence: CDR1 SGHDN, CDR2 FVKESK. V lost 2 bases and J lost 10; bases outside the gene matches: 10. The CDR3 is 15 residues long.

This clonotype has just a few counts. This chain joins TRBV5-1 and TRBJ1-1; maybe TRBD1 (6 bases). The CDR3 runs to 16 residues. V was pared by 4 bases and J by 1 base, with 17 bases between. The germline CDR1 and CDR2 sequences are SGHRS and YFSETQ. The CDR3 loop reads CASSGLGGSSNTEAFF. CDR3 nucleotide sequence: TGCGCCAGCAGCGGACTCGGGGGCTCCTCGAACACTGAAGCTTTCTTT.

V gene TRBV2 combines with J gene TRBJ2-7, with D maybe TRBD1 (5 bases). This CDR3 has 12 amino acids. V was trimmed by 7 bases and J by 2 bases, leaving 9 bases between them. In germline, CDR1 is SNHLY, CDR2 FYNNEI. CDR3 sequence: CASNLGAYEQYF. The DNA of the CDR3 is TGTGCCAGCAATTTAGGGGCCTACGAGCAGTACTTC.

The DNA for the CDR3 is TGTGCCAGCAGTTTATACAGGGAACCCTATCGATATAATTCACCCCTCCACTTT. Translation gives CASSLYREPYRYNSPLHF. V gene TRBV27 combines with J gene TRBJ1-6; TRBD1 is a possible D gene (6 bases). The germline CDR1 and CDR2 sequences are MNHEY and SMNVEV (reference sequence). This CDR3 region has 18 residues. Trimming took 1 base from V and 4 from J, leaving 17 bases between them.

The chain couples TRBV27 to TRBJ2-1; either TRBD1 or TRBD2 may fit D (6 bases each). CDR1 is MNHEY and CDR2 is SMNVEV in the germline V gene (reference sequence). The CDR3 has 10 amino acids. V lost 11 bases to trimming and J lost 10 bases, with 12 bases between them. The CDR3: CAAGGPEQFF. CDR3 in DNA: TGTGCCGCTGGGGGGCCAGAGCAGTTCTTC.

The chain carries TRBV6-2 or TRBV6-3 and TRBJ1-2; unclear D gene. This CDR3 contains 11 residues. V was pared by 6 bases and J by 4 bases, with 6 bases between. In germline, CDR1 is MNHEY, CDR2 SVGEGT. The CDR3 sequence: CASSYGYGYTF. The CDR3 bases are TGTGCCAGCAGCTACGGCTATGGCTACACCTTC.

This clonotype was observed a few times. The chain has TRBV10-3 and TRBJ2-1; D remains unclear. Germline values: CDR1 ENHRY, CDR2 SYGVKD. The length of the CDR3 is 15 residues. V was trimmed by 2 bases and J by 0 bases, leaving 8 bases between them. The CDR3 DNA follows: TGTGCCATCAGTGAGGCAGAGAGCTCCTACAATGAGCAGTTCTTC. It specifies CAISEAESSYNEQFF.

This clonotype was seen only a few times. The V call is TRBV6-5, the J call TRBJ2-3; 11 nucleotides agree with TRBD2. The CDR3 totals 18 residues. V shed 1 base and J 0 bases; nucleotides not matched to a gene: 6. CDR1 is MNHEY, CDR2 SVGAGI, per germline. The CDR3 region is CASSYLTGTSGSTDTQYF. CDR3 in DNA: TGTGCCAGCAGTTACTTAACCGGGACTAGCGGTAGCACAGATACGCAGTATTTT.

This rearrangement joins TRBV10-3 to TRBJ1-1; D is ambiguous. The germline CDR1 and CDR2 sequences are ENHRY and SYGVKD. This CDR3 has 12 residues. The V and J ends lost 6 bases and 1 base respectively, with 6 bases between them. Here the CDR3 DNA reads TGTGCCATCAGCACATCGAACACTGAAGCTTTCTTT. Amino acid sequence: CAISTSNTEAFF.